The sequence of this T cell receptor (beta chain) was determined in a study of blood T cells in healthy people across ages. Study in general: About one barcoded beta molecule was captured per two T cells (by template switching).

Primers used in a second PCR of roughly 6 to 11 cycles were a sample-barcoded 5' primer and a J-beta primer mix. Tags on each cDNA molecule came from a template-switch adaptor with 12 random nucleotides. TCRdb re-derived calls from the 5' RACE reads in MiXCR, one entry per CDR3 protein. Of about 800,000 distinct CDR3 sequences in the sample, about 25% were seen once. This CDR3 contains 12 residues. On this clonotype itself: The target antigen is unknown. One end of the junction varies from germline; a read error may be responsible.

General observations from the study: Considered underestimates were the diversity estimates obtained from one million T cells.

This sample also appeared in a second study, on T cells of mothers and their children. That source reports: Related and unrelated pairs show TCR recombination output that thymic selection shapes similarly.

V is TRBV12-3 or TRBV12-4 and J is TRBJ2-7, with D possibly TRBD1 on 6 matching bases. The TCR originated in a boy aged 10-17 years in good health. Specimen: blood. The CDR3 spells CASSLRGFEKYF. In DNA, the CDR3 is TGTGCCAGCAGTTTGAGGGGGTTCGAGAAGTACTTC.